A single sample gave rise to the 30 T cell receptor beta chains below, sequenced in a study of lymphopenia after photon versus proton radiotherapy. Generated by immunoSEQ multiplex PCR, the TCRdb table keeps only in-frame clones and is missing some. The table has about 58,000 clones, approximately 84% seen once. Sequenced here: peripheral blood, sampled from a patient treated with proton-based radiotherapy. These receptors originate from a man aged 55 to 70 with pancreatic cancer.

The rearrangement uses TRBV28 and TRBJ2-7, with TRBD2 as a possible D gene (6 bases). Looked up from germline, CDR1 is MDHEN and CDR2 is SYDVKM. CDR3 length equals 16 residues. Deletions cut 3 bases from V and 2 bases from J, with 17 bases between. In DNA, the CDR3 is TGTGCCAGCAGTTTTTCGTTAGCGGAGCCCACCTACGAGCAGTACTTC. This encodes CASSFSLAEPTYEQYF.

The chain recombines TRBV30 with TRBJ1-4; D ambiguous. The CDR3 runs to 14 residues. The ends were cut back, 2 bases at V and 6 bases at J, with 13 bases in the middle. Germline V gene sequence: CDR1 GTSNPN, CDR2 SVGIG (reference sequence). CDR3 in DNA: TGTGCCTGGAGTTACACAAACCAGTATGAAAAACTGTTTTTT. Protein sequence: CAWSYTNQYEKLFF.

The chain carries TRBV28 and TRBJ1-5; D remains ambiguous. This CDR3 has 13 amino acids. Germline V gene sequence: CDR1 MDHEN, CDR2 SYDVKM. The V end was cut by 2 bases, the J end by 2 bases, with 4 bases between. This chain's CDR3 is CASSLLGNQPQHF. The CDR3, as DNA: TGTGCCAGCAGTTTACTTGGCAATCAGCCCCAGCATTTT.

As concerns this clone: The same CDR3 also results from other DNA sequences found in this sample. J is TRBJ2-3 and V is TRBV29-1; no firm D call. Germline assignment: CDR1 SQVTM and CDR2 ANQGSEA. V lost 0 bases, J lost 6 bases, and 4 bases lay in between. This CDR3 has 11 residues. In nucleotides, the CDR3 is TGCAGCGTTGAAGATGAGGATACGCAGTATTTT. It is translated as CSVEDEDTQYF.

This sequence joins TRBV28 and TRBJ2-7; a possible D gene is TRBD2 (5 bases). This CDR3 spans 12 amino acids. Germline CDR1 MDHEN, CDR2 SYDVKM. V was cut by 4 bases and J by 2 bases, with 6 bases left in between. The CDR3 here is CASSSGTYEQYF. The CDR3 nucleotides read TGTGCCAGCAGTTCCGGGACCTACGAGCAGTACTTC.

The V gene is TRBV6-1, the J gene TRBJ1-1; maybe TRBD1 (6 bases). Trimming stripped 7 bases from V and 1 base from J, with 10 bases between. The CDR3 contains 13 residues. In germline, CDR1 is MNHNS, CDR2 SASEGT. The CDR3 DNA is TGTGCCAGCATCGGGACACCGAACACTGAAGCTTTCTTT. Its translation is CASIGTPNTEAFF.

The V gene is TRBV19, the J gene TRBJ1-5, with D perhaps matching TRBD1 (5 bases). CDR1 is LNHDA and CDR2 is SQIVND in the germline V gene (reference sequence). V dropped 6 bases and J dropped 5 bases, with 17 bases sitting between them. The CDR3 extends over 15 amino acids. CDR3: CASSQGQRGHQPQHF. The CDR3 DNA reads TGTGCCAGTAGCCAAGGACAACGGGGTCATCAGCCCCAGCATTTT.

V is TRBV7-2 and J is TRBJ2-5, with 8 bases lining up with TRBD1. Trimming removed 2 bases from V and 14 bases from J; junction bases left unmatched: 10. Per germline, CDR1 SGHTA and CDR2 FQGNSA. The CDR3 runs to 13 residues. This chain's CDR3 is CASSLWDRPIPYF. The CDR3 DNA reads as TGTGCCAGCAGCTTATGGGACAGGCCCATCCCTTACTTC.

The gene calls are TRBV29-1 and TRBJ1-2; D gene uncertain. Germline V gene data show CDR1 as SQVTM and CDR2 as ANQGSEA. The CDR3 has 12 amino acids. V was trimmed by 6 bases and J by 4 bases, leaving 12 bases between them. The CDR3 loop reads CSVFSPGYGYTF. CDR3 DNA sequence: TGCAGCGTCTTCAGCCCGGGCTATGGCTACACCTTC.

J is TRBJ1-4 and V is TRBV5-1; D is uncertain. The CDR3 is made up of 14 amino acids. With 3 bases removed from V and 2 bases from J, the gap between germline ends came to 8 bases. Germline CDR1 reads SGHRS; CDR2 reads YFSETQ. The CDR3 spells CASSSTSTNEKLFF. The CDR3 bases are TGCGCCAGCAGCTCCACGTCGACTAATGAAAAACTGTTTTTT.

In DNA, the CDR3 is TGTGCCAGCAGTTACGTGGAACAGGGCGAGCAGTACTTC. Protein product: CASSYVEQGEQYF. J is TRBJ2-7 and V is TRBV6-5; perhaps TRBD1 as D (6 bases). Germline V gene lookup returns CDR1 MNHEY and CDR2 SVGAGI. Trimming stripped 2 bases from V and 6 bases from J, with 11 bases between. The CDR3 has 13 residues.

The CDR3 sequence: CACQETFNTEAFF. The CDR3 DNA reads TGTGCCTGTCAGGAGACTTTCAACACTGAAGCTTTCTTT. The chain employs TRBV6-5 and TRBJ1-1; D uncertain. The ends were cut back, 11 bases at V and 2 bases at J, with 15 bases in the middle. CDR1 is MNHEY and CDR2 is SVGAGI in the germline V gene. The CDR3 has 13 amino acids.

The rearrangement uses TRBV5-4 and TRBJ2-7, with 9 nucleotides matching TRBD1. The germline V gene has CDR1 SGHNT and CDR2 YYREEE (reference sequence). The CDR3 is 16 residues long. Unmatched junction bases numbered 9, after V lost 3 bases and J lost 2 bases. The CDR3 here is CASSSTGGGFTYEQYF. As DNA, the CDR3 is TGTGCCAGCAGCTCAACAGGGGGCGGGTTTACCTACGAGCAGTACTTC.

This chain uses TRBV7-9 with TRBJ2-1; possibly TRBD2 for D (6 bases). The CDR3 is 14 residues long. Germline V CDR1 and CDR2: SEHNR, FQNEAQ (reference sequence). Trimming took off 6 bases at V and 8 bases at J, with 17 bases between the two ends. CDR3 nucleotide sequence: TGTGCCAGCAGACACTACCCCGGGAGAGATGAGCAGTTCTTC. Amino acids: CASRHYPGRDEQFF.

CDR3 loop: CASSRSGREQFF. The DNA of the CDR3 is TGTGCCAGCAGCCGTAGCGGGAGGGAGCAGTTCTTC. The chain recombines TRBV11-3 with TRBJ2-1, with TRBD2 matching 10 bases. The germline V gene encodes CDR1 SGHNT and CDR2 YENEEA. This CDR3 is 12 amino acids long. V shed 5 bases and J 10 bases; nucleotides not matched to a gene: 2.

This clone was found a few times. CDR3 amino acids: CASSFQGRETQYF. The DNA for the CDR3 is TGCGCCAGCAGCTTTCAGGGGCGGGAGACCCAGTACTTC. The chain couples TRBV5-1 to TRBJ2-5; D might be TRBD1 (6 bases). Trimming left V 2 bases short and J 5 bases short, with 10 bases between. Germline-derived CDR1 and CDR2 are SGHRS and YFSETQ. CDR3 length equals 13 residues.

The table lists this clone with a count of one. This rearrangement joins TRBV13 to TRBJ2-1; 12 bases are shared with TRBD2. The germline gives CDR1 PRHDT, CDR2 FYEKMQ (reference sequence). The CDR3 contains 15 residues. J was trimmed by 7 bases and V by 2 bases; bases with no gene match: 3. The CDR3 spells CASSLRTSGKNEQFF. As DNA, the CDR3 is TGTGCCAGCAGCTTAAGGACTAGCGGGAAGAATGAGCAGTTCTTC.

The V call is TRBV29-1, the J call TRBJ2-5; 8 positions match TRBD1. Looked up from germline, CDR1 is SQVTM and CDR2 is ANQGSEA. Trimming removed 7 bases from V and 4 bases from J; junction bases left unmatched: 5. The CDR3 consists of 12 residues. CDR3 sequence: CSARTGIETQYF. The CDR3 DNA is TGCAGCGCTCGGACAGGGATAGAGACCCAGTACTTC. Full variable domain (remainder filled in from reference TRBV29-1 and TRBJ2-5): SAVISQKPSRDICQRGTSLTIQCQVDSQVTMMFWYRQQPGQSLTLIATANQGSEATYESGFVIDKFPISRPNLTFSTLTVSNMSPEDSSIYLCSARTGIETQYFGPGTRLLVL.

The chain joins TRBV7-8 to TRBJ2-7; 7 nucleotides align to TRBD2. The germline CDR1 and CDR2 sequences are SGHVS and FQNEAQ. V dropped 5 bases and J dropped 5; count of bases not matched to a gene: 15. This CDR3 region has 16 residues. The CDR3 protein is CASSTSPGRGGDEQYF. In DNA, the CDR3 is TGTGCCAGCAGCACCTCCCCGGGGAGGGGAGGTGACGAGCAGTACTTC.

The gene calls are TRBV2 and TRBJ2-5, with TRBD2 matching 12 bases. CDR1 and CDR2 (germline): SNHLY, FYNNEI. CDR3 length: 17 amino acids. In DNA, the CDR3 is TGTGCAAGTACCCGGCCTAGCGGGAGGGCCCCGGGTTTGACCCAGTACTTC. Protein sequence: CASTRPSGRAPGLTQYF. The full variable domain, rest sourced from reference TRBV2 and TRBJ2-5, is EPEVTQTPSHQVTQMGQEVILRCVPISNHLYFYWYRQILGQKVEFLVSFYNNEISEKSEIFDDQFSVERPDGSNFTLKIRSTKLEDSAMYFCASTRPSGRAPGLTQYFGPGTRLLVL.

This clone was picked up a small number of times. The chain employs TRBV19 and TRBJ1-3; D call uncertain. CDR3 length: 17 amino acids. Trimming pared 4 bases from V and 2 bases from J, leaving 18 bases between. Germline V gene data show CDR1 as LNHDA and CDR2 as SQIVND (reference sequence). Written as DNA, the CDR3 is TGTGCCAGTAGTACATCACACCAGACACGTCCTGGAAACACCATATATTTT. Translated, it gives CASSTSHQTRPGNTIYF.

DNA of the CDR3: TGTGCCAGCAGTCCAGGGGGTGGAAACACCATATATTTT. Translation gives CASSPGGGNTIYF. The genes are TRBV7-9 and TRBJ1-3; 7 nucleotides agree with TRBD1. Trimming cost V 6 bases and J 3 bases; bases outside gene matches: 2. This CDR3 is 13 amino acids long. Germline CDR1 is SEHNR and CDR2 is FQNEAQ (reference sequence).

The chain has TRBV7-2 and TRBJ1-1; no firm D call. Germline values: CDR1 SGHTA, CDR2 FQGNSA. V was clipped by 1 base and J by 6 bases, with 6 bases between them. This CDR3 has 12 residues. DNA of the CDR3: TGTGCCAGCAGCTTAGGGGCTCCTGAAGCTTTCTTT. Translation: CASSLGAPEAFF.

The rearrangement joins TRBV19 to TRBJ1-4, with a tentative D call TRBD1 (5 bases). Deletions cut 6 bases from V and 1 base from J, with 12 bases between. Germline-derived CDR1 and CDR2 are LNHDA and SQIVND (reference sequence). The CDR3 has 15 amino acids. The chain's CDR3 is CASRNGQGTNEKLFF. The CDR3 region has the DNA TGTGCCAGTAGGAACGGGCAGGGAACTAATGAAAAACTGTTTTTT.

The chain is built from TRBV28 and TRBJ2-2; 9 nucleotides match TRBD1. J lost 4 bases, V lost 6 bases, and 6 bases had no gene match. The germline CDR1 and CDR2 sequences are MDHEN and SYDVKM. The CDR3 contains 15 residues. The CDR3 region has the DNA TGTGCCAGCAGAAGATTGACAGGGGGCACCGGGGAGCTGTTTTTT. Amino acids: CASRRLTGGTGELFF. The full variable domain, its missing parts supplied by reference TRBV28 and TRBJ2-2, is DVKVTQSSRYLVKRTGEKVFLECVQDMDHENMFWYRQDPGLGLRLIYFSYDVKMKEKGDIPEGYSVSREKKERFSLILESASTNQTSMYLCASRRLTGGTGELFFGEGSRLTVL.

The chain joins TRBV18 to TRBJ2-5, with 11 bases that match TRBD2. Judging by the DNA end, TRBJ2-7 fits better; the J call may be wrong. Germline CDR1 KGHSH, CDR2 LQKENI. CDR3 size: 17 residues. The CDR3 region is CASSPTSGGLSSYEQYF. The CDR3 DNA is TGTGCCAGCTCACCCACTAGCGGGGGCCTCAGCTCCTACGAGCAGTACTTC.

This chain links TRBV11-2 with TRBJ2-7; unclear D gene. This CDR3 is built from 13 residues. The V gene's germline CDR1 is SGHAT and CDR2 FQNNGV. Trimming took 3 bases from V and 6 from J, leaving 12 bases between them. The chain's CDR3 is CASSLWEGSEQYF. The DNA for the CDR3 is TGTGCCAGCAGCTTGTGGGAAGGCTCCGAGCAGTACTTC.

The chain recombines TRBV7-9 with TRBJ1-1, with 8 nucleotides matching TRBD1. Germline assignment: CDR1 SEHNR and CDR2 FQNEAQ (reference sequence). The CDR3 consists of 15 residues. The V gene end was trimmed by 5 bases and the J gene end by 6 bases; junction bases not matched to a gene: 11. CDR3 sequence: CASSRNGQGGSEAFF. CDR3 nucleotide sequence: TGTGCCAGCAGCCGCAACGGACAGGGTGGGTCTGAAGCTTTCTTT.

The V and J genes are TRBV18 and TRBJ2-3; 9 bases fit TRBD2. Unmatched junction bases numbered 2, after V lost 3 bases and J lost 1 base. Germline loops: CDR1 KGHSH, CDR2 LQKENI. The CDR3 is 15 amino acids. The CDR3 protein is CASSPWTSGTDTQYF. The CDR3 DNA reads as TGTGCCAGCTCACCTTGGACTAGCGGCACAGATACGCAGTATTTT.

The chain employs TRBV9 and TRBJ2-7; D could derive from TRBD1 or TRBD2 (7 bases each). The germline V and J ends were trimmed by 3 bases and 4 bases, with 17 bases remaining between them. The CDR3 has 15 amino acids. Germline values: CDR1 SGDLS, CDR2 YYNGEE. CDR3 protein: CASSEGGTARYEQYF. The CDR3 DNA is TGTGCCAGCAGCGAGGGGGGGACAGCGAGATACGAGCAGTACTTC. Filled out from reference TRBV9 and TRBJ2-7, the complete variable domain reads DSGVTQTPKHLITATGQRVTLRCSPRSGDLSVYWYQQSLDQGLQFLIQYYNGEERAKGNILERFSAQQFPDLHSELNLSSLELGDSALYFCASSEGGTARYEQYFGPGTRLTVT.